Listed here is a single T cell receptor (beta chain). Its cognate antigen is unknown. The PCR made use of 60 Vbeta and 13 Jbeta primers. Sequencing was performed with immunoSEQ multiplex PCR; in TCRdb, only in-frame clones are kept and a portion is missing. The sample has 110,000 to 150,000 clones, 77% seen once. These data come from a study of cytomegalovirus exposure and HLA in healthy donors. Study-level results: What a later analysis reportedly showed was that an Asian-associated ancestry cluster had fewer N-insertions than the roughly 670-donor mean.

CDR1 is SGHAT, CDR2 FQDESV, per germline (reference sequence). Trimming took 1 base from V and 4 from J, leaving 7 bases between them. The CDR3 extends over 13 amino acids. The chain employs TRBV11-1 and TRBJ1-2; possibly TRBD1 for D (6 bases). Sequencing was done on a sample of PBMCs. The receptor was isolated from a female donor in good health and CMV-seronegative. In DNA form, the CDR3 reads TGTGCCAGCAGCTTAGGGACAGTCTATGGCTACACCTTC. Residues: CASSLGTVYGYTF.